The next 3 T cell receptor beta chains were all read from a single sample in a study of tumor-infiltrating lymphocytes in primary liver carcinoma. TCR beta cDNA was made from 450 to 600 ng total RNA with a constant-region primer. Slightly modified ARM-PCR served as the procedure for the TCR beta libraries. These libraries came from three rounds of nested multiplex PCR. Primers for the first two PCR rounds were TRBV1-TRBV30 forward primers and a C-beta reverse primer (approximately 9 cycles per round). TCRdb re-analysed the multiplex PCR reads in MiXCR, keeping a single row per CDR3 protein. The repertoire consists of around 330,000 distinct CDR3 sequences, with 58% occurring once and the leading ten covering 15% to 20%. Extraction also yielded germline DNA, while blood RNA was obtained from unsorted whole blood. Material: peripheral blood. All receptors come from a woman in her 30s with primary liver carcinoma and hepatitis B virus infection.

Notes on this clonotype: The junction shows a germline mismatch at one end, possibly a read error. This chain uses TRBV13 with TRBJ2-7; TRBD2 matches 10 bases. The V gene's germline CDR1 is PRHDT and CDR2 FYEKMQ (reference sequence). CDR3 length: 16 amino acids. The CDR3: CASGLNSGRASYEQYF. In DNA, the CDR3 is TGTGCCAGCGGCTTAAACAGCGGGAGGGCCTCATACGAGCAGTACTTC.

The chain uses TRBV14 and TRBJ1-1, with a tentative D call TRBD1 (5 bases). The V end lost 1 base, the J end lost 4 bases, and 25 bases lay between the germline ends. The CDR3 covers 19 residues. Germline CDR1 and CDR2: SGHDN and FVKESK. CDR3 amino acids: CASSQVRFDSALRGTEAFF. The CDR3 DNA is TGTGCCAGCAGCCAAGTCCGATTTGACAGTGCATTGAGGGGCACTGAAGCTTTCTTT.

In this sample, this clonotype turned up once. CDR3 sequence: CACTPGRDYNEQFF. Written as DNA, the CDR3 is TGTGCCTGCACCCCCGGGCGGGACTACAATGAGCAGTTCTTC. The chain combines TRBV6-5 with TRBJ2-1; a weak D match, TRBD2 (6 bases). Trimming stripped 11 bases from V and 3 bases from J, with 17 bases between. This CDR3 is 14 amino acids long. Per germline, CDR1 MNHEY and CDR2 SVGAGI.